Each of the 21 T cell receptor beta chains below was sequenced from the same sample in a study of blood T cell repertoires in COVID-19. Libraries were prepared by immunoSEQ multiplex PCR; TCRdb keeps only in-frame clonotypes and omits some of them. Among 300,000 to 350,000 clones listed, 88% were seen once. Sequenced material: PBMCs or T cells enriched from blood (not recorded which). These receptors were collected from a man between 25 and 39 years old who had recovered from COVID-19.

The chain employs TRBV19 and TRBJ2-7; a weak D match, TRBD1 (6 bases). The CDR3 totals 15 residues. V shed 1 base and J shed 5 bases, with 15 bases lying between them. Germline V gene data show CDR1 as LNHDA and CDR2 as SQIVND (reference sequence). The CDR3 DNA is TGTGCCAGTAGTATAGCATTAACCAGGGGCGACGAGCAGTACTTC. It translates to CASSIALTRGDEQYF.

The CDR3 spells CASSSNPGQGKQYF. In DNA, the CDR3 is TGTGCCAGCAGCTCCAATCCGGGACAAGGGAAGCAGTACTTC. The gene calls are TRBV11-3 and TRBJ2-7; TRBD1 might be the D (6 bases). Trimming left V 4 bases short and J 8 bases short, with 18 bases between. The CDR3 length is 14 residues. Germline V lookup: CDR1 SGHNT, CDR2 YENEEA.

This rearrangement joins TRBV2 to TRBJ2-2; weak D call: TRBD1 (5 bases). Germline V gives CDR1 SNHLY, CDR2 FYNNEI. V gave up 2 bases and J gave up 2 bases, with 21 bases separating them. The length of the CDR3 is 19 residues. CDR3 in amino acids: CASSERGPFSFINTGELFF. CDR3 sequence (DNA): TGTGCCAGCAGTGAAAGGGGTCCCTTTTCATTTATAAACACCGGGGAGCTGTTTTTT.

This clone was detected a few times. The rearrangement joins TRBV7-9 to TRBJ2-1, with a weak D call TRBD2 (6 bases). The CDR3 extends over 14 amino acids. The germline V and J ends were trimmed by 3 bases and 7 bases, with 13 bases remaining between them. CDR1 and CDR2 (germline): SEHNR, FQNEAQ (reference sequence). CDR3 amino acids: CASSFGPLANEQFF. Here the CDR3 DNA reads TGTGCCAGCAGCTTTGGACCTCTAGCGAATGAGCAGTTCTTC.

The J gene is TRBJ1-2, the V gene TRBV29-1; D is possibly TRBD1 (6 bases). Germline-derived CDR1 and CDR2 are SQVTM and ANQGSEA. This CDR3 contains 12 residues. Trimming removed 7 bases at V and 5 bases at J, with 14 bases between. In DNA form, the CDR3 reads TGCAGCGCCTACGGACAGTCTTATGGCTACACCTTC. Amino acid sequence: CSAYGQSYGYTF.

The genes are TRBV2 and TRBJ1-1, with a weak D call TRBD1 (6 bases). Trimming pared 2 bases from V and 4 bases from J, leaving 20 bases between. The germline V gene has CDR1 SNHLY and CDR2 FYNNEI. The CDR3 is 17 residues long. CDR3: CASSEWGGHRRVTEAFF. CDR3 in DNA: TGTGCCAGCAGTGAATGGGGGGGACACCGGAGGGTCACTGAAGCTTTCTTT.

This chain joins TRBV14 and TRBJ1-3, with D tentatively TRBD1 (6 bases). The germline CDR1 and CDR2 sequences are SGHDN and FVKESK. The CDR3 covers 13 residues. V lost 9 bases to trimming and J lost 2 bases, with 11 bases between them. CDR3: CASTGNPGNTIYF. The DNA for the CDR3 is TGTGCCAGTACAGGGAACCCTGGAAACACCATATATTTT.

This chain joins TRBV18 and TRBJ2-2, with D tentatively TRBD2 (6 bases). This CDR3 contains 15 residues. The V end was cut by 4 bases, the J end by 6 bases, with 15 bases between. Germline assignment: CDR1 KGHSH and CDR2 LQKENI. The CDR3 coding sequence is TGTGCCAGCTCACGAGACCGGGGCGGGGCCGGGGAGCTGTTTTTT. Its protein product is CASSRDRGGAGELFF.

CDR3 amino acids: CASSLGQGGGRTEAFF. Written as DNA, the CDR3 is TGTGCCAGCAGCTTGGGACAGGGCGGCGGGCGGACTGAAGCTTTCTTT. The J gene is TRBJ1-1, the V gene TRBV5-4, with 7 bases aligning to TRBD1. CDR3 length: 16 amino acids. CDR1 is SGHNT, CDR2 YYREEE, per germline (reference sequence). J lost 5 bases, V lost 0 bases, and 10 bases had no gene match. Together with reference TRBV5-4 and TRBJ1-1, the CDR3 gives the full variable domain: ETGVTQSPTHLIKTRGQQVTLRCSSQSGHNTVSWYQQALGQGPQFIFQYYREEENGRGNFPPRFSGLQFPNYSSELNVNALELDDSALYLCASSLGQGGGRTEAFFGQGTRLTVV.

This rearrangement joins TRBV2 to TRBJ2-7; TRBD1 agrees at 7 bases. Looked up from germline, CDR1 is SNHLY and CDR2 is FYNNEI. Trimming took 7 bases from V and 1 from J; bases not matched to a gene: 7. The CDR3 extends over 14 amino acids. CDR3 loop: CASTRQGTSYEQYF. DNA for the CDR3: TGTGCCAGCACTAGACAGGGAACGTCCTACGAGCAGTACTTC.

The V gene is TRBV4-1, the J gene TRBJ1-1; no clear D. CDR3 length equals 15 residues. V lost 0 bases, J lost 0 bases, and 8 bases lay in between. Germline V gives CDR1 MGHRA, CDR2 YSYEKL. The CDR3 loop is CASSQEGLMNTEAFF. The CDR3 coding sequence is TGCGCCAGCAGCCAAGAAGGACTTATGAACACTGAAGCTTTCTTT.

This clone was counted a few times. The CDR3 bases are TGTGCCAGCAGCCAACAAAATTTTCTAGCGGGGGTCGGTAATGAGCAGTTCTTC. This encodes CASSQQNFLAGVGNEQFF. The chain joins TRBV3-1 (or the pseudogene TRBV3-2) to TRBJ2-1; 10 nucleotides align to TRBD2. Germline values: CDR1 LGHDT, CDR2 YNNKEL (reference sequence). The length of the CDR3 is 18 residues. The V gene end was trimmed by 2 bases and the J gene end by 7 bases; junction bases not matched to a gene: 14.

The chain recombines TRBV11-3 with TRBJ2-1; 9 bases line up with TRBD1. The CDR3 has 20 residues. V was clipped by 1 base and J by 3 bases; unmatched bases: 16. Per the germline V gene, CDR1 is SGHNT and CDR2 is YENEEA. As DNA, the CDR3 is TGTGCCAGCAGCTTAGGAGCGGGACAGGGAGGAAGACTTGGCTACAATGAGCAGTTCTTC. Translation: CASSLGAGQGGRLGYNEQFF.

This chain connects TRBV27 to TRBJ2-7; 9 nucleotides agree with TRBD1. The CDR3 is 13 amino acids. J was trimmed by 6 bases and V by 6 bases; bases with no gene match: 6. Germline V gene data show CDR1 as MNHEY and CDR2 as SMNVEV (reference sequence). In nucleotides, the CDR3 is TGTGCCAGCAGAAGGGACAGGGTCCGCGAGCAGTACTTC. Amino acids: CASRRDRVREQYF.

The chain has TRBV6-6 and TRBJ1-5, with 9 bases aligning to TRBD1. CDR1 and CDR2 (germline): MNHNY, SVGAGI (reference sequence). V trimming: 5 bases; J trimming: 1 base; junction bases outside the gene matches: 6. The CDR3 length is 16 residues. In DNA, the CDR3 is TGTGCCAGCAGTCCTCGGACAGGGGTGAGCAATCAGCCCCAGCATTTT. This translates into CASSPRTGVSNQPQHF.

The chain links TRBV7-8 to TRBJ1-2; no clear D gene. The germline V gene encodes CDR1 SGHVS and CDR2 FQNEAQ. CDR3 length: 14 amino acids. V was clipped by 2 bases and J by 8 bases, with 15 bases between them. CDR3 sequence: CASSLTRSWRGYTF. CDR3 sequence (DNA): TGTGCCAGCAGCTTAACTCGGAGTTGGAGGGGCTACACCTTC.

The chain joins TRBV30 to TRBJ2-1, with 8 bases lining up with TRBD2. The CDR3 has 15 residues. The junction had 4 bases not matched to a gene; V was cut back by 3 bases and J by 0 bases. Per germline, CDR1 GTSNPN and CDR2 SVGIG (reference sequence). CDR3 loop: CAWSRRGGSYNEQFF. The CDR3 coding sequence is TGTGCCTGGAGCCGACGGGGGGGCTCCTACAATGAGCAGTTCTTC.

This rearrangement joins TRBV5-1 to TRBJ2-3; possibly TRBD1 for D (5 bases). The CDR3 runs to 11 residues. Germline values: CDR1 SGHRS, CDR2 YFSETQ. V dropped 5 bases and J dropped 10 bases, with 11 bases sitting between them. The CDR3 DNA sequence: TGCGCCAGCAGAAAACAGGAAGCGCAGTATTTT. It is translated as CASRKQEAQYF.

This sequence joins TRBV7-9 and TRBJ2-7, with D hard to call. The ends were cut back, 1 base at V and 2 bases at J, with 6 bases in the middle. There are 13 residues in the CDR3. Germline V CDR1 and CDR2: SEHNR, FQNEAQ (reference sequence). The CDR3 loop reads CASSLDAAYEQYF. Written as DNA, the CDR3 is TGTGCCAGCAGCTTAGATGCAGCCTACGAGCAGTACTTC.

The chain joins TRBV5-6 to TRBJ2-2, with 8 positions matching TRBD1. Germline assignment: CDR1 SGHDT and CDR2 YYEEEE. The CDR3 has 14 residues. After removal of 3 bases from V and 7 bases from J, the junction contained 5 bases not matched to a gene. CDR3 residues: CASSSQGAGGELFF. CDR3 in DNA: TGTGCCAGCAGCTCGCAGGGGGCCGGCGGGGAGCTGTTTTTT. Full variable domain (missing parts from reference TRBV5-6 and TRBJ2-2): DAGVTQSPTHLIKTRGQQVTLRCSPKSGHDTVSWYQQALGQGPQFIFQYYEEEERQRGNFPDRFSGHQFPNYSSELNVNALLLGDSALYLCASSSQGAGGELFFGEGSRLTVL.

This chain links TRBV29-1 with TRBJ1-5; no firm D call. Germline assignment: CDR1 SQVTM and CDR2 ANQGSEA. The CDR3 extends over 12 amino acids. The germline V and J ends were trimmed by 4 bases and 3 bases, with 7 bases remaining between them. The CDR3 spells CSVAGYNQPQHF. The CDR3, as DNA: TGCAGCGTTGCGGGTTACAATCAGCCCCAGCATTTT.